The source of this T cell receptor (beta chain) is a study of T-cell memory formation after mild COVID-19. Study as a whole: For the most part, TCR clusters were specific to one donor. Whole-study findings and limits: Shrinking CD4+ clones resided mostly in CM and EM, and CD8+ ones in EMRA.

This clonotype was counted many times. Its antigen is not known. TCRdb itself ran the 5' RACE reads through MiXCR, one entry per CDR3 protein. The sample has about 190,000 distinct CDR3 sequences; about 17% are singletons. The germline V gene has CDR1 SGHTA and CDR2 FQGNSA. The V and J ends lost 2 bases and 0 bases respectively, with 2 bases between them. The CDR3 runs 12 residues. Material for sequencing was PBMCs or a T cell subset sorted from them (not recorded which). The clonotype comes from an adult woman who had mild COVID-19 (a few samples of this study predate the infection). Cell type and time point are not known. This rearrangement joins TRBV7-2 to TRBJ2-7, with unresolved D. The CDR3 reads CASSLISYEQYF. In DNA form, the CDR3 reads TGTGCCAGCAGCTTAATCTCCTACGAGCAGTACTTC.